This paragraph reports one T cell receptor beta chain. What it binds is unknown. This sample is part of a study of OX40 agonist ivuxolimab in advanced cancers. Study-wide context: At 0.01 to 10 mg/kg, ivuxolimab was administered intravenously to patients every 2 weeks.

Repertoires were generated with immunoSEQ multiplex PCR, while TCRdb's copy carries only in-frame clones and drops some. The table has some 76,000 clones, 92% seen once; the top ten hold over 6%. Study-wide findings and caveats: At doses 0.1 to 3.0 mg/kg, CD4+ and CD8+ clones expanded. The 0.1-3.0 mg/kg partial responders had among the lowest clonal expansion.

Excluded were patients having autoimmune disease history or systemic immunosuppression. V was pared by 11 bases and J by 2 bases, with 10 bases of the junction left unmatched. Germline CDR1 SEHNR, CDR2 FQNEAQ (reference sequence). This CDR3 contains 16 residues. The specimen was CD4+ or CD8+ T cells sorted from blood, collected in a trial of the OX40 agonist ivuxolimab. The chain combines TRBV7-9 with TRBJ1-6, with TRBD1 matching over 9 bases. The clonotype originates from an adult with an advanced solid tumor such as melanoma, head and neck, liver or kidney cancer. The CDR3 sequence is CASHWDRDAYNSPLHF. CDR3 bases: TGTGCCTCCCACTGGGACAGGGACGCCTATAATTCACCCCTCCACTTT.